The 6 T cell receptor beta chains presented below share a single source sample, sequenced in a study of vaccination and CD4 T cells after COVID-19. The treatment is: approximately 11-day PBMC culture with coronavirus spike peptide pools or control peptides (ViraFEST assay). These receptors are not linked to any known antigen. Sequence data for DNA of cultured CD4+ T cells were generated by the Oncomine TCR Beta short-read assay. TCRdb reprocessed the PCR reads via MiXCR and lists one record per CDR3 protein. The data contain some 15,000 distinct CDR3 sequences, 36% of them singletons. Sequences were derived from CD4+ T cells from blood, cultured in vitro, sampled before SARS-CoV-2 vaccination. These receptors came from a human donor who received a COVID-19 vaccine.

The rearrangement joins TRBV4-1 to TRBJ2-7; 7 bases map to TRBD2. Looked up from germline, CDR1 is MGHRA and CDR2 is YSYEKL. With V trimmed by 0 bases and J by 2 bases, 10 bases remained unmatched. The CDR3 is made up of 17 amino acids. The CDR3 DNA sequence: TGCGCCAGCAGCCAAGATAGAGCTAGCGGTGCTACCTACGAGCAGTACTTC. Translating it yields CASSQDRASGATYEQYF.

The rearrangement uses TRBV12-3 or TRBV12-4 and TRBJ1-2; D is uncertain. The CDR3 spans 15 residues. Trimming shortened V by 7 bases and J by 4 bases, and 19 bases separated the two germline ends. CDR3 bases: TGTGCCAGCAAAGCCGCTCCGGGTACGGGCTATGGCTACACCTTC. Amino acids: CASKAAPGTGYGYTF.

This clonotype came up a few times. This chain joins TRBV6-1 and TRBJ2-5, with D perhaps matching TRBD1 (5 bases). This CDR3 spans 17 amino acids. V gave up 2 bases and J gave up 5 bases, with 21 bases separating them. Germline-derived CDR1 and CDR2 are MNHNS and SASEGT. CDR3 sequence: CASSETWGDLSGETQYF. In DNA form, the CDR3 reads TGTGCCAGCAGTGAAACGTGGGGCGACTTGTCAGGGGAGACCCAGTACTTC.

A few counts support this clonotype. The chain joins TRBV20-1 to TRBJ2-5; D possibly corresponds to TRBD1 (6 bases). Germline lookup yields CDR1 DFQATT and CDR2 SNEGSKA (reference sequence). The ends were cut back, 1 base at V and 2 bases at J, with 17 bases in the middle. The CDR3 length is 16 residues. CDR3 loop: CSARASRGGIQETQYF. The CDR3 DNA sequence: TGCAGTGCTAGAGCATCCAGGGGTGGGATTCAAGAGACCCAGTACTTC.

The J gene is TRBJ2-5, the V gene TRBV7-3, with 10 bases identical to TRBD2. Germline CDR1 reads SGHTA; CDR2 reads FQGTGA. The CDR3 contains 15 residues. The V and J ends lost 3 bases and 4 bases, in that order; junction bases with no gene match: 5. The CDR3 sequence: CASSFGTSVGETQYF. CDR3 bases: TGTGCCAGCAGCTTCGGGACTAGCGTGGGAGAGACCCAGTACTTC.

The gene calls are TRBV20-1 and TRBJ1-5; tentatively, D is TRBD1 (5 bases). The length of the CDR3 is 13 residues. The germline gives CDR1 DFQATT, CDR2 SNEGSKA (reference sequence). V was pared by 5 bases and J by 5 bases, with 13 bases between. The CDR3 region is CSAPAGRDQPQHF. In DNA form, the CDR3 reads TGCAGTGCTCCTGCAGGGAGGGATCAGCCCCAGCATTTT.